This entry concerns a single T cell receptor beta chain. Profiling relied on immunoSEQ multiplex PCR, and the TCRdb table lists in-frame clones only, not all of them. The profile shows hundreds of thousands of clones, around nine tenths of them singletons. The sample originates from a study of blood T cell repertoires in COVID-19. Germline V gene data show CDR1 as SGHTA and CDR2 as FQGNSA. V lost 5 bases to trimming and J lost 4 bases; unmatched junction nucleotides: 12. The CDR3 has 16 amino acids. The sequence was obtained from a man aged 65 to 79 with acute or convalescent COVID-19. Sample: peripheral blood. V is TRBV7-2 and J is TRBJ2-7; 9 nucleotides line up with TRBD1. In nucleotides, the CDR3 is TGTGCCAGCAGCGCTACCACAGGGGGCGGGGTGTACGAGCAGTACTTC. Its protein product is CASSATTGGGVYEQYF.